This record looks at one TCR beta chain sequence and its context. The authors' processing: Reference gene primer amplification gave nucleated cell count estimates. The protocol was immunoSEQ multiplex PCR, while the TCRdb copy is restricted to in-frame clones and leaves out a portion. From that table come the V and J calls and clone size; the DNA was used to work out D and trimming. Of over 120,000 clones in the sample, roughly 85% were seen once. The data originate from a study of blood T cell repertoires in COVID-19. V was clipped by 4 bases and J by 7 bases; unmatched bases: 4. This CDR3 region has 14 residues. The germline V gene encodes CDR1 MDHEN and CDR2 SYDVKM.

The chain uses TRBV28 and TRBJ2-2, with TRBD2 matching 9 bases. Sequencing was carried out using PBMCs or T cells enriched from blood (not recorded which). This TCR derives from a man aged 45-60 years who had recovered from COVID-19. The DNA of the CDR3 is TGTGCCAGCAGTTGGGGACTAGCTGGCGGGGAGCTGTTTTTT. Translated: CASSWGLAGGELFF.